These 27 T cell receptor beta chains were sequenced from one sample in a study of shared clonotypes between healthy human individuals. Only in-frame clones appear in the TCRdb table, and some are missing; sequencing was by immunoSEQ multiplex PCR. Counted here are hundreds of thousands of clones, about 96% occurring once; the ten biggest clones make up approximately 0.32%. Sequencing used memory CD8+ T cells sorted from blood. Subset specified: CD45RO+ cells pooled with CCR7-negative TemRA cells. The receptors were gathered from a man aged 25 to 40 in good health.

The chain has TRBV5-1 and TRBJ2-5; perhaps D is TRBD1 or TRBD2 (5 bases each). Trimming shortened V by 4 bases and J by 1 base, and 14 bases separated the two germline ends. CDR1 and CDR2 from the germline V gene are SGHRS and YFSETQ. The CDR3 runs 15 residues. The CDR3 nucleotides read TGCGCCAGCAGCCTTTCCGAGGGGCTCCAAGAGACCCAGTACTTC. Translation: CASSLSEGLQETQYF.

The rearrangement links TRBV5-1 to TRBJ2-5, with unresolved D. CDR3 length: 15 residues. CDR1 is SGHRS, CDR2 YFSETQ, per germline. V shed 4 bases and J shed 5 bases, with 18 bases lying between them. CDR3 protein: CASSPLLPTSETQYF. The DNA for the CDR3 is TGCGCCAGCAGCCCTCTTCTTCCGACGTCGGAGACCCAGTACTTC.

The rearrangement links TRBV9 to TRBJ1-5; D is unclear. The CDR3 covers 14 residues. Germline values: CDR1 SGDLS, CDR2 YYNGEE. The V end lost 0 bases, the J end lost 0 bases, and 4 bases lay between the germline ends. In nucleotides, the CDR3 is TGTGCCAGCAGCGTAGACGGTAGCAATCAGCCCCAGCATTTT. Protein product: CASSVDGSNQPQHF.

The CDR3 protein is CASSNRTGGYGYTF. The CDR3 DNA reads TGCGCCAGCAGTAACCGGACAGGGGGCTATGGCTACACCTTC. The chain carries TRBV5-1 and TRBJ1-2; 10 positions agree with TRBD1. V gave up 5 bases and J gave up 4 bases; unmatched junction bases: 5. CDR3 length equals 14 residues. CDR1 SGHRS and CDR2 YFSETQ come from the germline V gene.

The chain uses TRBV4-1 and TRBJ2-3; D may be TRBD2 (6 bases). The CDR3 spans 16 residues. The ends were cut back, 9 bases at V and 6 bases at J, with 25 bases in the middle. Looked up from germline, CDR1 is MGHRA and CDR2 is YSYEKL. The chain's CDR3 is CASRPGGPGVEDTQYF. In nucleotides, the CDR3 is TGCGCCAGTAGGCCGGGCGGTCCGGGGGTAGAGGATACGCAGTATTTT.

This chain uses TRBV2 with TRBJ1-3; the D is unclear. This CDR3 contains 12 residues. The germline CDR1 and CDR2 sequences are SNHLY and FYNNEI. V dropped 4 bases and J dropped 4 bases, with 5 bases sitting between them. The CDR3 DNA reads TGTGCCAGCAGTGGGAAGGGAAACACCATATATTTT. Translated, it gives CASSGKGNTIYF.

This clone was detected only once. The DNA of the CDR3 is TGTGCCAGCAGCCCCAGGACTAGCGGGAGTTACGAGCAGTACTTC. It yields the protein CASSPRTSGSYEQYF. This chain links TRBV13 with TRBJ2-7; 13 bases are shared with TRBD2. Germline-derived CDR1 and CDR2 are PRHDT and FYEKMQ (reference sequence). The J segment lost 4 bases and the V segment lost 5 bases, leaving 5 bases of the junction unmatched. This CDR3 is 15 amino acids long.

This sequence joins TRBV28 and TRBJ1-1; TRBD1 agrees at 11 bases. CDR1 and CDR2 (germline): MDHEN, SYDVKM. V trimming: 4 bases; J trimming: 1 base; junction bases outside the gene matches: 5. This CDR3 is built from 16 residues. The CDR3: CASSSPGQGGNTEAFF. CDR3 in DNA: TGTGCCAGCAGTTCCCCGGGACAGGGGGGGAACACTGAAGCTTTCTTT.

The gene calls are TRBV2 and TRBJ2-1; D might be TRBD2 (6 bases). The CDR3 spans 15 residues. V lost 7 bases to trimming and J lost 4 bases, with 17 bases between them. Germline V gene data show CDR1 as SNHLY and CDR2 as FYNNEI. CDR3 in amino acids: CASMRLSGVYNEQFF. The CDR3 DNA sequence: TGTGCCAGCATGAGACTTAGCGGAGTATACAATGAGCAGTTCTTC.

The rearrangement uses TRBV1 and TRBJ2-3; TRBD2, as called in the table, went unchecked against the DNA. TRBV1 is termed a pseudogene. This CDR3 contains 15 residues. CDR3 nucleotide sequence: TGCACCAGCAGCCATCGGCGGGGCAACACAGATACGCAGTATTTT. Its translation: CTSSHRRGNTDTQYF.

J is TRBJ2-1 and V is TRBV28; perhaps TRBD2 as D (6 bases). In germline, CDR1 is MDHEN, CDR2 SYDVKM. The CDR3 sequence is 14 residues long. Trimming removed 2 bases at V and 10 bases at J, with 15 bases between. The CDR3 DNA sequence: TGTGCCAGCAGTTTAAGAAAGGCGGCGGGGGAGCAGTTCTTC. Its protein is CASSLRKAAGEQFF.

The CDR3 protein is CASTPAGGTSTDTQYF. The CDR3 DNA sequence: TGTGCCAGCACCCCCGCTGGCGGAACTAGCACAGATACGCAGTATTTT. The chain employs TRBV5-6 and TRBJ2-3; D remains unclear. CDR1 and CDR2 (germline): SGHDT, YYEEEE. With 6 bases removed from V and 0 bases from J, the gap between germline ends came to 17 bases. CDR3 length: 16 residues. Combining the CDR3 with reference TRBV5-6 and TRBJ2-3 gives the whole variable domain DAGVTQSPTHLIKTRGQQVTLRCSPKSGHDTVSWYQQALGQGPQFIFQYYEEEERQRGNFPDRFSGHQFPNYSSELNVNALLLGDSALYLCASTPAGGTSTDTQYFGPGTRLTVL.

The CDR3 protein is CASIGGSPWADTQYF. The CDR3 DNA reads TGTGCCAGCATCGGCGGTTCCCCCTGGGCAGATACGCAGTATTTT. This chain connects TRBV2 to TRBJ2-3; D is unclear. The CDR3 is 15 amino acids. CDR1 and CDR2 from the germline V gene are SNHLY and FYNNEI. V lost 7 bases, J lost 4 bases, and 18 bases lay in between.

The chain combines TRBV5-4 with TRBJ2-1; possibly TRBD1 for D (5 bases). Germline V gene sequence: CDR1 SGHNT, CDR2 YYREEE (reference sequence). The CDR3 runs 16 residues. V gave up 4 bases and J gave up 0 bases, with 14 bases separating them. CDR3 region: CASSPAGHYSYNEQFF. The CDR3 nucleotides are TGTGCCAGCAGCCCGGCTGGACACTACTCCTACAATGAGCAGTTCTTC.

The chain uses TRBV10-3 and TRBJ1-1; no clear D gene. The CDR3 is 18 residues long. V was shortened by 0 bases and J by 0 bases, with 17 bases between the two germline ends. Germline CDR1 ENHRY, CDR2 SYGVKD. This CDR3 is CAISESRGRWFMNTEAFF. The CDR3 DNA sequence: TGTGCCATCAGTGAGTCCCGGGGTAGGTGGTTCATGAACACTGAAGCTTTCTTT.

This sequence joins TRBV28 and TRBJ2-3; the D is unclear. Trimming left V 1 base short and J 1 base short, with 12 bases between. This CDR3 comprises 16 residues. The germline V gene has CDR1 MDHEN and CDR2 SYDVKM. CDR3 region: CASSLSRQYRTDTQYF. Here the CDR3 DNA reads TGTGCCAGCAGTTTATCCCGGCAGTATCGCACAGATACGCAGTATTTT.

The genes are TRBV7-6 and TRBJ2-3, with 7 bases identical to TRBD2. CDR3 length: 15 residues. CDR1 and CDR2 from the germline V gene are SGHVS and FNYEAQ. J lost 2 bases, V lost 5 bases, and 7 bases had no gene match. CDR3 loop: CASSPSGAYTDTQYF. In nucleotides, the CDR3 is TGTGCCAGCAGCCCAAGCGGGGCCTACACAGATACGCAGTATTTT.

The rearrangement uses TRBV6-4 and TRBJ1-1; weak D call: TRBD1 (5 bases). This CDR3 is built from 14 residues. Germline V gene sequence: CDR1 MRHNA, CDR2 SNTAGT. The V end lost 2 bases, the J end lost 1 base, and 8 bases lay between the germline ends. The CDR3, as DNA: TGTGCCAGCAGTGACGGGGGGGGGAACACTGAAGCTTTCTTT. This sequence encodes CASSDGGGNTEAFF.

This clone was seen once. The gene calls are TRBV30 and TRBJ2-7; D remains ambiguous. Germline CDR1 GTSNPN, CDR2 SVGIG (reference sequence). The CDR3 covers 11 residues. The V and J ends lost 2 bases and 6 bases respectively, with 8 bases between them. The CDR3 here is CAWSQKSEQYF. In nucleotides, the CDR3 is TGTGCCTGGAGTCAGAAATCCGAGCAGTACTTC.

CDR3 amino acids: CASSKVGREFYEQYF. The DNA for the CDR3 is TGTGCCAGCAGCAAAGTTGGCAGGGAGTTCTACGAGCAGTACTTC. The chain combines TRBV21-1 with TRBJ2-7. TRBV21-1 is recorded as a pseudogene. The CDR3 length is 15 residues.

The chain combines TRBV27 with TRBJ2-5, with 7 nucleotides matching TRBD2. V was pared by 6 bases and J by 5 bases, with 6 bases of the junction left unmatched. This CDR3 spans 13 amino acids. Germline V gene lookup returns CDR1 MNHEY and CDR2 SMNVEV (reference sequence). The CDR3 protein is CASRSRGDETQYF. CDR3 DNA: TGTGCCAGCAGATCTCGGGGGGACGAGACCCAGTACTTC.

The CDR3 DNA is TGTGCCAGCAGCCAAGATCCTCGGGGCGGAAAACTGTTTTTT. This codes for CASSQDPRGGKLFF. The rearrangement joins TRBV4-2 to TRBJ1-4; D might be TRBD1 (5 bases). The CDR3 runs to 14 residues. V lost 0 bases and J 10 bases, leaving 12 bases between the germline ends. Germline V gene sequence: CDR1 LGHNA, CDR2 YNFKEQ.

The V and J genes are TRBV30 and TRBJ1-2; 9 bases fit TRBD1. V lost 4 bases to trimming and J lost 0 bases; unmatched junction nucleotides: 30. CDR3 size: 23 residues. Germline lookup yields CDR1 GTSNPN and CDR2 SVGIG (reference sequence). Here the CDR3 reads CAWISRLGTGPRNHEKANYGYTF. The CDR3 bases are TGTGCCTGGATCAGTCGCCTAGGGACAGGGCCTCGGAACCACGAAAAAGCTAACTATGGCTACACCTTC.

This chain connects TRBV7-9 to TRBJ1-1; TRBD1 matches at 7 bases. Germline V CDR1 and CDR2: SEHNR, FQNEAQ (reference sequence). Trimming at V came to 5 bases and at J to 11 bases, leaving 8 bases not matched to a gene. The CDR3 sequence is 12 residues long. CDR3 protein: CASSRTGVSAFF. Written as DNA, the CDR3 is TGTGCCAGCAGCCGTACAGGGGTATCGGCTTTCTTT.

In DNA, the CDR3 is TGCAGTGCTAGACATCCGATTGGCTACACCTTC. Translated, it gives CSARHPIGYTF. V and J are TRBV20-1 and TRBJ1-2; no clear D. Trimming took off 2 bases at V and 7 bases at J, with 8 bases between the two ends. Per the germline V gene, CDR1 is DFQATT and CDR2 is SNEGSKA (reference sequence). The CDR3 covers 11 residues.

This clone was detected only once. The chain carries TRBV13 and TRBJ1-2; D perhaps matches TRBD1 (5 bases). Deletions cut 5 bases from V and 6 bases from J, with 22 bases between. The V gene's germline CDR1 is PRHDT and CDR2 FYEKMQ (reference sequence). This CDR3 region has 16 residues. The CDR3: CASSHQGEEASNGYTF. The CDR3 bases are TGTGCCAGCAGCCATCAGGGAGAAGAGGCGTCAAATGGCTACACCTTC.

The CDR3 loop reads CASSHGRERGQSAQHF. CDR3 bases: TGTGCCAGCAGCCACGGGAGGGAAAGGGGTCAATCAGCCCAGCATTTT. V usage is TRBV7-9 and J usage is TRBJ1-5; a weak D match, TRBD1 (5 bases). The CDR3 loop spans 16 amino acids. Germline lookup yields CDR1 SEHNR and CDR2 FQNEAQ (reference sequence). The ends were cut back, 5 bases at V and 11 bases at J, with 25 bases in the middle.